This T cell receptor beta chain was sequenced for a study of long-term antiretroviral therapy in people with HIV. Trimming took off 5 bases at V and 3 bases at J, with 19 bases between the two ends. The CDR3 has 16 residues. The germline CDR1 and CDR2 sequences are SEHNR and FQNEAQ (reference sequence). The authors ran the immunoSEQ assay, v3.0, at survey level. The table came from immunoSEQ multiplex PCR; TCRdb's copy has only in-frame clones and leaves some out. Of 20,000 to 30,000 clones listed, over 65% are singletons. This chain connects TRBV7-9 to TRBJ1-1; no definite D call. The sequences come from unsorted PBMCs, collected 4.4 years after starting antiretroviral therapy. The receptor's source is a man aged 30 to 45 with HIV. This chain's CDR3 is CASSPKGLRSYTEAFF. In nucleotides, the CDR3 is TGTGCCAGCAGCCCCAAGGGCCTAAGGAGTTACACTGAAGCTTTCTTT. Complete variable domain (other parts from reference TRBV7-9 and TRBJ1-1): DTGVSQNPRHKITKRGQNVTFRCDPISEHNRLYWYRQTLGQGPEFLTYFQNEAQLEKSRLLSDRFSAERPKGSFSTLEIQRTEQGDSAMYLCASSPKGLRSYTEAFFGQGTRLTVV.